This T cell receptor beta chain was retrieved from a study of blood T cell repertoires in COVID-19. About the study: The United States, Italy and Spain supplied acute and convalescent COVID-19 samples.

Adults between roughly 18 and 89 years of age took part from 20 to 25 US areas. Resolution of symptoms, clearance, or two negative PCRs was present in recovered Cohort 3 donors. Method: immunoSEQ multiplex PCR; TCRdb's copy keeps in-frame clones and lacks some. The data show 450,000 to 500,000 clones, 87% seen once. This CDR3 region has 13 residues. Per germline, CDR1 SEHNR and CDR2 FQNEAQ (reference sequence). The V end lost 1 base, the J end lost 4 bases, and 7 bases lay between the germline ends. Sequenced: PBMCs or T cells enriched from blood (not recorded which). The sequence was obtained from a woman younger than 35 who had recovered from COVID-19. The chain joins TRBV7-9 to TRBJ1-2; D remains unclear. The CDR3 coding sequence is TGTGCCAGCAGCTTAGGACCTAGCTATGGCTACACCTTC. The encoded protein is CASSLGPSYGYTF.